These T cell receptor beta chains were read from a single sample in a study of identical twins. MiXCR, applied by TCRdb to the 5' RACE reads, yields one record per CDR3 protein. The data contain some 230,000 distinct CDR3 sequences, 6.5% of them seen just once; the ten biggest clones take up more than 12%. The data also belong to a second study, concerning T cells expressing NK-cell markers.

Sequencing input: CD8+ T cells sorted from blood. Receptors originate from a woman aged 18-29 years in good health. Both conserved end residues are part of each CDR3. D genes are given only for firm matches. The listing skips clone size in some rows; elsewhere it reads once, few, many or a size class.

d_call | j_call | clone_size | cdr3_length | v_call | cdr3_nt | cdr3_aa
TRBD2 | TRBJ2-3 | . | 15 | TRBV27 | TGTGCCAGCAGTTTCCTAGCGGGTAGCACAGATACGCAGTATTTT | CASSFLAGSTDTQYF
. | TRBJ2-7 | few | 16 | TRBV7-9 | TGTGCCAGCAGCTTACCCGGGTCGGGTTCTTCGATGGAGCAGTACTTC | CASSLPGSGSSMEQYF
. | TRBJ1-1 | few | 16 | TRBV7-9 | TGTGCCAGCAGCTCCCAACCGGGCCCCGTGGACACTGAAGCTTTCTTT | CASSSQPGPVDTEAFF
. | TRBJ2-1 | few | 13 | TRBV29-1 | TGCAGCGTTGACGAAGACAACCACAATGAGCAGTTCTTC | CSVDEDNHNEQFF
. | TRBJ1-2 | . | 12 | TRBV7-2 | TGTGCCAGCAGCGACTCGAGCTATGGCTACACCTTC | CASSDSSYGYTF
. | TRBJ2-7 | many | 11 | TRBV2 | TGTGCCAGCAGTGCGAACGGCGAGCAGTACTTC | CASSANGEQYF
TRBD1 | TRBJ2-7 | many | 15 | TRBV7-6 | TGTGCCAGCAGCCCAGAACAGGGGGCCTTGTACGAGCAGTACTTC | CASSPEQGALYEQYF
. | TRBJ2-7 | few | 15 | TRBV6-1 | TGTGCCAGCAGTACCATAGAAAAGGCGTCCTACGAGCAGTACTTC | CASSTIEKASYEQYF
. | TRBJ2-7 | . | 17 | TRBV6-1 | TGTGCCAGCAGTCCCCTTCATTCTGACAGGAATTCCTACGAGCAGTACTTC | CASSPLHSDRNSYEQYF
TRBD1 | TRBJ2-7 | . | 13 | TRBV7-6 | TGTGCCAGCAGTTTTACAGGGGACCGCGAGCAGTACTTC | CASSFTGDREQYF
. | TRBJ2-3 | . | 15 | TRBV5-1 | TGCGCCAGCACAGTAGGGGCTAGCGGCACAGATACGCAGTATTTT | CASTVGASGTDTQYF
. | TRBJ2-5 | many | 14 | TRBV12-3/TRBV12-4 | TGTGCCAGCAGCGGGACTTCGTACCAAGAGACCCAGTACTTC | CASSGTSYQETQYF
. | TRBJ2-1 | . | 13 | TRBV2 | TGTGCCAGCAGTGTCGTGGCCTACAATGAGCAGTTCTTC | CASSVVAYNEQFF
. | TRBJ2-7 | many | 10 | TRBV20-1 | TGCAGTGCTAGCTCGGGGGAGCAGTACTTC | CSASSGEQYF
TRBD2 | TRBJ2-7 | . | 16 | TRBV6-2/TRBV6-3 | TGTGCCAGCACGTATGGACTAGCGAGATCTCTCTACGAGCAGTACTTC | CASTYGLARSLYEQYF
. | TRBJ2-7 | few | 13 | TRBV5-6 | TGTGCCAGCAGCTTGGAAAGTGTCCACGAGCAGTACTTC | CASSLESVHEQYF
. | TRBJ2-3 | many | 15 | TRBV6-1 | TGTGCCAGCCAAGGGGGCGGGGATGGTACAGATACGCAGTATTTT | CASQGGGDGTDTQYF
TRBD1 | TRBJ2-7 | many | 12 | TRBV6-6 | TGTGCCACCCGGGACAGCTACTACGAGCAGTACTTC | CATRDSYYEQYF
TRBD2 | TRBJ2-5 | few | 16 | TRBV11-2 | TGTGCCAGCAGCTTAGTTTTAGCGGGGGGGTCGGAGACCCAGTACTTC | CASSLVLAGGSETQYF
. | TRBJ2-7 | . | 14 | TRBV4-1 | TGCGCCAGCAGCCAAAACCGGCCGGACTACGAGCAGTACTTC | CASSQNRPDYEQYF
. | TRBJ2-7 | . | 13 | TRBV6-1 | TGTGCCAGCAGCCCGGACCCCAGGAACGAGCAGTACTTC | CASSPDPRNEQYF
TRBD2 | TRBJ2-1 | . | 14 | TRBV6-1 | TGTGCCGGCAAAAGCGGGGGCCCCGTCAATGAGCAGTTCTTC | CAGKSGGPVNEQFF
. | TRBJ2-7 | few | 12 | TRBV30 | TGTGCCTGGAGAGAATATGCGGGCGAGCAGTACTTC | CAWREYAGEQYF
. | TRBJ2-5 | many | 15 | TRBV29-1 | TGCAGCGTTGAAGAGGGGGGACAGCCAGAAGAGACCCAGTACTTC | CSVEEGGQPEETQYF
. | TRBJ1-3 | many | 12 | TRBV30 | TGTGCCTGGAAGAAGTCTGGAAACACCATATATTTT | CAWKKSGNTIYF
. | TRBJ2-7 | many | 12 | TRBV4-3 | TGCGCCAGCAGCCAAGGCAGGGGCGAGCAGTACTTC | CASSQGRGEQYF
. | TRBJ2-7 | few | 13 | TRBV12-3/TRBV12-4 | TGTGCCAGCAGTTTTCATTTCTCCTACGAGCAGTACTTC | CASSFHFSYEQYF
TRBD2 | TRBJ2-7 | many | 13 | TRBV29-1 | TGCAGCGTTGAAGGCGGGAGAGCGTACGAGCAGTACTTC | CSVEGGRAYEQYF
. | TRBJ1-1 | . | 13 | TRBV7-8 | TGTGCCAGCAGCCCACCCCCTGGCACTGAAGCTTTCTTT | CASSPPPGTEAFF
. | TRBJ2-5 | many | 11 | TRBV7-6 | TGTGCCAGCAGCACAGAAGAGACCCAGTACTTC | CASSTEETQYF
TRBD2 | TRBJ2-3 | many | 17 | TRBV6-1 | TGTGCCAGCAGTAGACTAGCGGGGGGGCAGGGCACAGATACGCAGTATTTT | CASSRLAGGQGTDTQYF
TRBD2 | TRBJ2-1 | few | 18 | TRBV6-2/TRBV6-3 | TGTGCCAGCAGTTACGTTAGTTCTAGCGGCAAATCCTACAATGAGCAGTTCTTC | CASSYVSSSGKSYNEQFF
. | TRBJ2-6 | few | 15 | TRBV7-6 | TGTGCCAGCAGCCCCTTCCTAGGAGGGGCCAACGTCCTGACTTTC | CASSPFLGGANVLTF
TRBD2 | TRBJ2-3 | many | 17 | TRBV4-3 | TGCGCCAGCAGCCCCGGTTTGGGACTAGCTCTCGGAGATACGCAGTATTTT | CASSPGLGLALGDTQYF
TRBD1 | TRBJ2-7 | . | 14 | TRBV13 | TGTGCCAGCAGCGTCGGGACAGCCTCCTACGAGCAGTACTTC | CASSVGTASYEQYF
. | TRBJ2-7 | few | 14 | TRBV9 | TGTGCCAGCAGCGTAGGGGGCGCATTCCACGAGCAGTACTTC | CASSVGGAFHEQYF
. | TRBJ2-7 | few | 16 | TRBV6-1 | TGTGCCAGCAGTGACTTCCCCTCCGGGACCCCCTACGAGCAGTACTTC | CASSDFPSGTPYEQYF
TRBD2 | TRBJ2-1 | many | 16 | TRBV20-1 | TGCAGTGCTAGGGGGGGAACTAGCGGGAGAGTCGATGAGCAGTTCTTC | CSARGGTSGRVDEQFF
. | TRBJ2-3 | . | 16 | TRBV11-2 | TGTGCCAGCAGCTTATTGAGGGAGGCGTTCACAGATACGCAGTATTTT | CASSLLREAFTDTQYF
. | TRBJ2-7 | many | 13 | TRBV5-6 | TGTGCCAGCAGCTTTACAGGAACCCACGAGCAGTACTTC | CASSFTGTHEQYF
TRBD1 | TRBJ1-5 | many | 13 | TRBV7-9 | TGTGCCAGCAGCGGGACAGGCGATCAGCCCCAGCATTTT | CASSGTGDQPQHF
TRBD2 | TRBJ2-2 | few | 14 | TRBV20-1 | TGCAGTGCTAGCCGCGGGACTAGTACCGGGGAGCTGTTTTTT | CSASRGTSTGELFF
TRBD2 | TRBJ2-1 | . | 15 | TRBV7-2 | TGTGCCAGCAGCCTTGGGGCTAGCGGGAACAATGAGCAGTTCTTC | CASSLGASGNNEQFF
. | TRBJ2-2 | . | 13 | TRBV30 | TGTGCCTGGACCCCTGACAGCACCGGGGAGCTGTTTTTT | CAWTPDSTGELFF
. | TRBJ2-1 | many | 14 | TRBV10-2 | TGCGCCAGCAGTGACGTTAGCTCCTACAATGAGCAGTTCTTC | CASSDVSSYNEQFF
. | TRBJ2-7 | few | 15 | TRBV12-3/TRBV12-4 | TGTGCCAGCAGTTTATCTAGTTTAGTCGCCTACGAGCAGTACTTC | CASSLSSLVAYEQYF
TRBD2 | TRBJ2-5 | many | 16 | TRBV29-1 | TGCAGCGTTGAGACGACTAGCGGTCTGTACCAAGAGACCCAGTACTTC | CSVETTSGLYQETQYF
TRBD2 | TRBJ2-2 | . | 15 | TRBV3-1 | TGTGCCAGCAGCGTTGGACTAGGGAGCACCGGGGAGCTGTTTTTT | CASSVGLGSTGELFF
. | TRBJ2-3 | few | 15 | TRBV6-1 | TGTGCCAGCAGTGAAGGACCGAGGGACACAGATACGCAGTATTTT | CASSEGPRDTDTQYF
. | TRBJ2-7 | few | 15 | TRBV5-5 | TGTGCCAGCAGCTTGGGGTCAGCTAATCCCTACGAGCAGTACTTC | CASSLGSANPYEQYF
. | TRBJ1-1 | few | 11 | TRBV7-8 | TGTGCCAGCAGGGCTGCTACTGAAGCTTTCTTT | CASRAATEAFF
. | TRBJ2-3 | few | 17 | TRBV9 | TGTGCCAGCAGCGTAGGTTTGGTCTCGGGGTACACAGATACGCAGTATTTT | CASSVGLVSGYTDTQYF
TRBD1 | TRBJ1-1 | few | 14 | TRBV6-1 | TGTGCCAGCAGGGGTACAGGGGGGTCCACTGAAGCTTTCTTT | CASRGTGGSTEAFF
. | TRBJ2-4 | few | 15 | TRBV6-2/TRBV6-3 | TGTGCCAGCAGTCTCTCCGCTCGGACGAAAGACATTCAGTACTTC | CASSLSARTKDIQYF
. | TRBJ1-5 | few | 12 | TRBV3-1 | TGTGCCAGCAGCCAAGAAAATCAGCCCCAGCATTTT | CASSQENQPQHF
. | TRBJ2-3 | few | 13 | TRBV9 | TGTGCCAGCAGCTCGATCGGTGGGGATACGCAGTATTTT | CASSSIGGDTQYF
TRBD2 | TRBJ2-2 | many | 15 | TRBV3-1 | TGTGCCAGCAGCCAAGATCCTAGCGGGACCGGGGAGCTGTTTTTT | CASSQDPSGTGELFF
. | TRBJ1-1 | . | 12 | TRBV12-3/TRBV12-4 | TGTGCCAGCAGTTTTGTTATTACTGAAGCTTTCTTT | CASSFVITEAFF